These 23 T cell receptor beta chains were all obtained from the same sample, sequenced in a study of blood T cell repertoires in COVID-19. The data were produced by immunoSEQ multiplex PCR, yet TCRdb's version contains in-frame clones alone and is incomplete. The table records 200,000 to 250,000 clones, 84% of them present only once. The sequencing sample was made of peripheral blood. These receptors were taken from a woman aged 60-70 years with acute or convalescent COVID-19.

The chain is built from TRBV29-1 and TRBJ1-1, with D tentatively TRBD1 (5 bases). CDR1 and CDR2 from the germline V gene are SQVTM and ANQGSEA. V was cut by 6 bases and J by 2 bases, with 10 bases left in between. This CDR3 contains 12 residues. CDR3 residues: CSVTGGNTEAFF. CDR3 bases: TGCAGCGTAACGGGGGGTAACACTGAAGCTTTCTTT.

The chain has TRBV5-5 and TRBJ1-1, with a weak D call TRBD1 (5 bases). The germline V gene has CDR1 SGHKS and CDR2 YYEKEE (reference sequence). The CDR3 has 13 amino acids. V lost 4 bases to trimming and J lost 10 bases, with 17 bases between them. The CDR3 DNA reads TGTGCCAGCAGCCTCCATATGGGGAGGGGAGCTTTCTTT. Protein: CASSLHMGRGAFF.

The DNA of the CDR3 is TGTGCCAGCAGCCCGAACAGGGGGCAGCCCCAGCATTTT. Encoded protein: CASSPNRGQPQHF. The genes are TRBV3-1 (or the pseudogene TRBV3-2) and TRBJ1-5, with 8 positions matching TRBD1. Trimming at V came to 4 bases and at J to 7 bases, leaving 3 bases not matched to a gene. CDR1 LGHDT and CDR2 YNNKEL come from the germline V gene (reference sequence). There are 13 residues in the CDR3.

The V gene is TRBV7-9, the J gene TRBJ2-3, with 10 bases lining up with TRBD2. Per germline, CDR1 SEHNR and CDR2 FQNEAQ (reference sequence). The junction had 7 bases not matched to a gene; V was cut back by 2 bases and J by 5 bases. The CDR3 has 16 residues. The CDR3: CASSLSLAGARDTQYF. CDR3 in DNA: TGTGCCAGCAGCTTAAGCCTAGCGGGGGCCCGAGATACGCAGTATTTT.

V is TRBV5-1 and J is TRBJ2-3, with D possibly matching TRBD2 (5 bases). The V gene's germline CDR1 is SGHRS and CDR2 YFSETQ. V was shortened by 0 bases and J by 3 bases, with 8 bases between the two germline ends. The CDR3 is 14 amino acids. The CDR3 DNA reads as TGCGCCAGCAGCTTGGAGATAGCGACAGATACGCAGTATTTT. This encodes CASSLEIATDTQYF.

The CDR3 reads CASSSLAGAGTEAFF. The DNA for the CDR3 is TGTGCCAGCAGCAGTTTAGCGGGAGCGGGGACTGAAGCTTTCTTT. V is TRBV28 and J is TRBJ1-1; D is unresolved. This CDR3 region has 15 residues. Between the trimmed V and J ends, which lost 6 bases and 5 bases, there was a span of 19 bases. CDR1 and CDR2 from the germline V gene are MDHEN and SYDVKM.

The chain has TRBV7-3 and TRBJ2-3; D remains unclear. The length of the CDR3 is 14 residues. Germline CDR1 reads SGHTA; CDR2 reads FQGTGA. V was cut by 2 bases and J by 1 base, with 7 bases left in between. The CDR3 coding sequence is TGTGCCAGCAGCTTAGGTCCGGGCACAGATACGCAGTATTTT. It yields the protein CASSLGPGTDTQYF.

V usage is TRBV7-9 and J usage is TRBJ1-1; possibly TRBD1 for D (5 bases). The V gene's germline CDR1 is SEHNR and CDR2 FQNEAQ (reference sequence). CDR3 length: 12 amino acids. V was trimmed by 2 bases and J by 6 bases, leaving 7 bases between them. The CDR3 coding sequence is TGTGCCAGCAGCTTACAGGGTCCTGAAGCTTTCTTT. Translation gives CASSLQGPEAFF.

The chain employs TRBV2 and TRBJ1-6; TRBD1 matches at 7 bases. J gave up 6 bases and V 10 bases, and 9 bases lay outside the gene matches. CDR1 SNHLY and CDR2 FYNNEI come from the germline V gene. The length of the CDR3 is 14 residues. The CDR3 region is CATKKGAVNSPLHF. CDR3 coding DNA: TGTGCCACGAAAAAGGGGGCAGTTAATTCACCCCTCCACTTT. The full variable domain, with the rest looked up from reference TRBV2 and TRBJ1-6, is EPEVTQTPSHQVTQMGQEVILRCVPISNHLYFYWYRQILGQKVEFLVSFYNNEISEKSEIFDDQFSVERPDGSNFTLKIRSTKLEDSAMYFCATKKGAVNSPLHFGNGTRLTVT.

This chain connects TRBV7-8 to TRBJ1-2, with D maybe TRBD1 (6 bases). V gave up 3 bases and J gave up 6 bases, with 17 bases separating them. Germline CDR1 reads SGHVS; CDR2 reads FQNEAQ. The CDR3 extends over 15 amino acids. The CDR3 nucleotides are TGTGCCAGCAGCTTCGGACAGCTTAGGTTTAATGGCTACACCTTC. This codes for CASSFGQLRFNGYTF.

The chain combines TRBV7-3 with TRBJ2-3; 8 bases align to TRBD2. CDR3 length: 13 residues. V shed 7 bases and J 4 bases; nucleotides not matched to a gene: 4. Germline CDR1 and CDR2: SGHTA and FQGTGA. CDR3 bases: TGTGCCAGCAACGGCGGGGGGTCAGATACGCAGTATTTT. The encoded protein is CASNGGGSDTQYF.

The V gene is TRBV11-2, the J gene TRBJ2-3, with unresolved D. Looked up from germline, CDR1 is SGHAT and CDR2 is FQNNGV. This CDR3 comprises 15 residues. V was cut by 3 bases and J by 3 bases, with 13 bases left in between. DNA for the CDR3: TGTGCCAGCAGCTTGTATGGTACCGGGACAGATACGCAGTATTTT. It codes for CASSLYGTGTDTQYF.

The V call is TRBV27, the J call TRBJ1-5; D unclear. The length of the CDR3 is 13 residues. CDR1 and CDR2 (germline): MNHEY, SMNVEV (reference sequence). Deletions cut 0 bases from V and 7 bases from J, with 7 bases between. The CDR3 is CASSLSWRQPQHF. As DNA, the CDR3 is TGTGCCAGCAGTTTATCGTGGAGGCAGCCCCAGCATTTT.

In regard to this clone: Other DNA sequences within the sample encode an identical CDR3. The chain carries TRBV19 and TRBJ1-2; maybe TRBD1 (6 bases). CDR1 and CDR2 from the germline V gene are LNHDA and SQIVND (reference sequence). V shed 1 base and J shed 2 bases, with 8 bases lying between them. The CDR3 totals 14 residues. The CDR3 bases are TGTGCCAGTAGTATAGGGACAGCAAACTATGGCTACACCTTC. This translates into CASSIGTANYGYTF.

The chain joins TRBV30 to TRBJ2-7; 8 positions match TRBD1. The J segment lost 6 bases and the V segment lost 5 bases, leaving 12 bases of the junction unmatched. The V gene's germline CDR1 is GTSNPN and CDR2 SVGIG (reference sequence). The length of the CDR3 is 14 residues. The CDR3 coding sequence is TGTGCCTGGGGGACGGGGACAGGACCTTCCGAGCAGTACTTC. Translated, it gives CAWGTGTGPSEQYF.

This chain connects TRBV10-3 to TRBJ1-3; the match to TRBD1 covers 7 bases. This CDR3 contains 16 residues. Germline V lookup: CDR1 ENHRY, CDR2 SYGVKD. Trimming removed 5 bases from V and 1 base from J; junction bases left unmatched: 8. The CDR3 loop reads CAISRQGAGSGNTIYF. The CDR3, as DNA: TGTGCCATCAGTAGACAGGGTGCGGGGTCTGGAAACACCATATATTTT.

This clone was observed a single time. This chain joins TRBV30 and TRBJ2-7; 7 positions match TRBD1. The CDR3 contains 13 residues. Trimming removed 7 bases from V and 0 bases from J; junction bases left unmatched: 6. Germline V gene lookup returns CDR1 GTSNPN and CDR2 SVGIG (reference sequence). CDR3 loop: CAYTTGSSYEQYF. CDR3 bases: TGTGCCTATACGACAGGGAGCTCCTACGAGCAGTACTTC.

This rearrangement joins TRBV6-6 to TRBJ1-1; maybe TRBD1 (6 bases). Germline CDR1 and CDR2: MNHNY and SVGAGI (reference sequence). Trimming cost V 0 bases and J 1 base, with 6 bases left between them. The CDR3 loop spans 14 amino acids. The CDR3 protein is CASSYSTGNTEAFF. CDR3 nucleotide sequence: TGTGCCAGCAGTTACTCGACAGGGAACACTGAAGCTTTCTTT.

The chain has TRBV15 and TRBJ1-5; D gene unclear. The CDR3 runs to 15 residues. The germline V and J ends were trimmed by 0 bases and 4 bases, with 10 bases remaining between them. Germline CDR1 is LNHNV and CDR2 is YYDKDF (reference sequence). In DNA form, the CDR3 reads TGTGCCACCAGCAGAGACAGGCCTGAGAATCAGCCCCAGCATTTT. It yields the protein CATSRDRPENQPQHF.

This clone turned up a few times. This chain uses TRBV27 with TRBJ2-1; 11 bases agree with TRBD2. The CDR3 is 16 amino acids. Unmatched junction bases numbered 12, after V lost 5 bases and J lost 9 bases. Germline V gene lookup returns CDR1 MNHEY and CDR2 SMNVEV (reference sequence). CDR3 nucleotides: TGTGCCAGCAGTCTCCTCTTGACTAGCGGGGCAGGTGAGCAGTTCTTC. Amino acid sequence: CASSLLLTSGAGEQFF.

The V and J genes are TRBV10-3 and TRBJ1-2; tentative D call: TRBD1 (6 bases). The CDR3 loop spans 13 amino acids. In germline, CDR1 is ENHRY, CDR2 SYGVKD. The ends were cut back, 2 bases at V and 6 bases at J, with 10 bases in the middle. This CDR3 is CAISETGSDGYTF. The CDR3 DNA is TGTGCCATCAGTGAGACAGGGTCTGATGGCTACACCTTC.

The V and J genes are TRBV5-4 and TRBJ1-6; tentatively, D is TRBD1 (6 bases). The ends were cut back, 5 bases at V and 0 bases at J, with 12 bases in the middle. The CDR3 is 16 amino acids. CDR1 SGHNT and CDR2 YYREEE come from the germline V gene (reference sequence). This CDR3 is CASRKQGSSYNSPLHF. CDR3 nucleotide sequence: TGTGCCAGCAGGAAACAGGGTAGCTCCTATAATTCACCCCTCCACTTT.

The chain combines TRBV6-2 or TRBV6-3 with TRBJ2-7; D is possibly TRBD1 (6 bases). Germline CDR1 MNHEY, CDR2 SVGEGT. The CDR3 loop spans 16 amino acids. The V and J ends lost 6 bases and 3 bases respectively, with 21 bases between them. This chain's CDR3 is CASSLWATGQDYEQYF. The CDR3 coding sequence is TGTGCCAGCAGCTTATGGGCGACGGGACAAGACTACGAGCAGTACTTC.